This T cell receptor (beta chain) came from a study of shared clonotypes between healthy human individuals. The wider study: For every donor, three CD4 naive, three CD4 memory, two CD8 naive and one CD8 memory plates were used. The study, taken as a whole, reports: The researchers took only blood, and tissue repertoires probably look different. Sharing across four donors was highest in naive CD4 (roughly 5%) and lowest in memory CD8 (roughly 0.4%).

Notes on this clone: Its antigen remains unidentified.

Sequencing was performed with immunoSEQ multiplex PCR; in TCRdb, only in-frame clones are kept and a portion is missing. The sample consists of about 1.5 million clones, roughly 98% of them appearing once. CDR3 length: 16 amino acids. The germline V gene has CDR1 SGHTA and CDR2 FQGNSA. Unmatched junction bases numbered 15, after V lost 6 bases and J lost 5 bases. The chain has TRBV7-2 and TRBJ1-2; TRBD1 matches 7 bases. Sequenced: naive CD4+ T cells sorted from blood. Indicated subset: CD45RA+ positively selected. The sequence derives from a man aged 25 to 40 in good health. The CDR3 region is CASRSTGTVAGYGYTF. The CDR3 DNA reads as TGTGCCAGCAGGTCCACTGGGACAGTCGCTGGTTATGGCTACACCTTC.